This T cell receptor beta chain originates from a study of T cells in localized non-small cell lung cancer. General observations from the study: Higher blood T cell density tracked longer overall survival. Appearance in adjacent lung was seen for a median around 61 of the top 100 tumor clones. Heterogeneity remains possible, as sequencing covered one tumor region only.

Produced via immunoSEQ multiplex PCR; TCRdb's table is partial and in-frame only. Found here are some 55,000 clones, around 83% of them singletons; the top ten hold just under 20%. This clone was found once. The target antigen is unknown. Germline V CDR1 and CDR2: KGHSH, LQKENI. With 5 bases removed from V and 1 base from J, the gap between germline ends came to 9 bases. This CDR3 contains 13 residues. The specimen was peripheral blood, collected before any cancer treatment. J is TRBJ2-7 and V is TRBV18, with D unclear. The receptor's source is a female donor aged 60 or older with stage II squamous cell lung carcinoma. CDR3 sequence reads: CASSSGRSYEQYF. The CDR3 DNA sequence: TGTGCCAGCTCAAGTGGGCGGTCCTACGAGCAGTACTTC.